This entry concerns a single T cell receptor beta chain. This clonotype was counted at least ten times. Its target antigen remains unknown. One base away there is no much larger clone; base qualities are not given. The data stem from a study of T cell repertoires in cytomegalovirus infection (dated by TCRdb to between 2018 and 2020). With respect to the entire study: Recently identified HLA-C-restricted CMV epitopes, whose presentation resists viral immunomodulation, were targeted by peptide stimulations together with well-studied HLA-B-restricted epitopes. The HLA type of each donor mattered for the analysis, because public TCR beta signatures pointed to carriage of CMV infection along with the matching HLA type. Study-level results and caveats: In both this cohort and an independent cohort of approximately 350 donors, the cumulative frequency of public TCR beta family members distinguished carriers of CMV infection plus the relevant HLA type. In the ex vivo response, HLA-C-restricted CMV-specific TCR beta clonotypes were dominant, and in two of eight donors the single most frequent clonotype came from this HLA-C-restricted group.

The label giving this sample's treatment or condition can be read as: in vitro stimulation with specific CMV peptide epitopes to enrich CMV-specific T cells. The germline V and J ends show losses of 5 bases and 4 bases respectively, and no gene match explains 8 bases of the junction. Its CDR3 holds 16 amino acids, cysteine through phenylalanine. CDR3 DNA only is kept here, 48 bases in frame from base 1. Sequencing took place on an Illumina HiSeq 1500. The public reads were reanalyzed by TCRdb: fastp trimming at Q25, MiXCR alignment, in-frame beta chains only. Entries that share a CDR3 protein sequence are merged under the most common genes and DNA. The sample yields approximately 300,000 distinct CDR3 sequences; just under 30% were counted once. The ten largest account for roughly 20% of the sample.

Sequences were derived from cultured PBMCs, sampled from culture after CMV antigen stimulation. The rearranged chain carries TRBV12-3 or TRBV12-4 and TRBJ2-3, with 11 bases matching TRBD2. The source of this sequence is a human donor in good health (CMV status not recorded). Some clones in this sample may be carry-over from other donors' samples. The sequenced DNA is TGTGCCAGCAGTCCTCGGACTAGCGGGTTGGCAGATACGCAGTATTTT. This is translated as CASSPRTSGLADTQYF.